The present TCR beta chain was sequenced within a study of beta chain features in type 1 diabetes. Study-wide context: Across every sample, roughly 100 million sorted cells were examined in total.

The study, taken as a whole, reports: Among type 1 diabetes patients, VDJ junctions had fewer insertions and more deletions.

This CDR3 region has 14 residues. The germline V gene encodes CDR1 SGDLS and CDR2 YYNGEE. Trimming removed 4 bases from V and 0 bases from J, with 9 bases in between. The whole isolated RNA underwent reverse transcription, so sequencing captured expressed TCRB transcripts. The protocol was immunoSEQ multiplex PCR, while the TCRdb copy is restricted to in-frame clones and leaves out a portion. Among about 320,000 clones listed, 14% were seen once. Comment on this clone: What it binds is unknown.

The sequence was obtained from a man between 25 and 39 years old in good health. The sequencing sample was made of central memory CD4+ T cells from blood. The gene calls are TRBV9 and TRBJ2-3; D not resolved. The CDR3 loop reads CASSRNPSTDTQYF. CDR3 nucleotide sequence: TGTGCCAGCAGCCGGAATCCTAGCACAGATACGCAGTATTTT.